This T cell receptor (beta chain) emerged from a study of T cells in Graves' hyperthyroidism and ophthalmopathy (dated by TCRdb to 2018 to 2020). About the full investigation: Peripheral blood samples were taken at initial diagnosis, before any treatment was given. TCR V-J signatures able to tell the groups apart were searched for in a discovery cohort of 95 or so patients, of whom over 40 had Graves' ophthalmopathy and 55 to 65 had stable Graves' hyperthyroidism. Prospective prediction of ophthalmopathy was tested in an independent validation cohort of about 19 hyperthyroidism patients and some 17 patients who later progressed to ophthalmopathy. For training and testing, the 100 or so patients in the discovery cohort were randomly divided in a 7:3 ratio. The study also compared thyroid tissue and blood T-cell repertoires from a handful of Graves' hyperthyroidism patients. Once sampling was done, hyperthyroidism patients were given methimazole at a starting dose of 30 mg daily, whereas ophthalmopathy patients were given high-dose intravenous methylprednisolone. The paper describes TCR Vbeta CDR3 sequencing of 135 peripheral blood samples, made up of about 40 ophthalmopathy patients, 70 to 80 hyperthyroidism patients and roughly 17 progressor patients. General study outcomes and caveats: In validation, the model predicted progression to ophthalmopathy a median of 6.5 months before onset, with about 67% sensitivity and about 72% specificity. A 13 V-J signature model separated ophthalmopathy from stable hyperthyroidism, with nearly 90% sensitivity and 81.08% specificity in cross-validation and 80%/75% in testing. Sample size was not statistically predetermined, and investigators were not blinded to group allocation. Most expanded thyroid clonotypes (frequency above 0.001) were also found in blood, which suggests that blood repertoires may mirror thyroid immune responses.

Moderately to severely active disease, a Clinical Activity Score of at least 3, a NOSPECS grade of at least 4, and a duration under 3 months were present in ophthalmopathy patients. Exclusion was applied to patients with uncontrolled infections, other autoimmune diseases, pregnancy or lactation. Clinical symptoms, serum thyroxine and TRAb, thyroid ultrasound, and orbital computed tomography formed the basis for the diagnoses. PBMCs were isolated from about 9.2 ml of fresh peripheral blood by Ficoll-Paque density gradient centrifugation. Total RNA was extracted with Trizol reagent, and quality was checked on an Agilent 2100 Bioanalyzer. This clonotype was seen at least ten times. It has no known antigen specificity. No much larger clonotype is one base removed from it; base qualities were not supplied. The TCR beta CDR3 regions were amplified from RNA transcripts. The first round of RT-PCR for the TCR CDR3 was performed with the HTBI primer set and the Qiagen OneStep RT-PCR kit. Libraries were constructed in a second round of multiplex PCR, after which size selection and purification were carried out. The libraries were sequenced on an Illumina HiSeq2000 using paired-end 100 bp reads. On the authors' methods: SOAPnuke was used to process the raw data, removing reads that contained adapters or uncalled bases, had a mean Phred below 15, or lacked an exact match to the constant primer or identifier. COPE v1.2.5 was used to merge high-quality paired reads, and clonotypes were defined as unique nucleotide sequences. MiTCR v1.1 was used to align the clonotypes against IMGT TRBV, TRBD and TRBJ reference segments. Analysis was restricted to V-J combinations with a frequency above 0.0001, which covered roughly 99% of repertoires. A TCS score was defined as the ratio between F50 (clonal expansion) and ExV (chaos), using BLOSUM62-based TCRdist between CDR3 peptides within each V-J. Welch's t-statistics and random forest reduced roughly 500 V-J features to 10 to 15, which were used in a naive Bayes classifier (R e1071). TCRdb redid the processing of the public reads, applying fastp at Q25 and MiXCR, and retained in-frame beta chains. For every CDR3 protein sequence, its rows merge into one entry that carries the most common genes and DNA. The V and J calls and clone size come from TCRdb's table, not from the authors' own analysis. In this sample the table shows some 550,000 distinct CDR3 sequences, around 16% of which occur a single time. The leading ten clones occupy less than 3.5% of the sample.

Sequencing used blood. The receptor was derived from a woman between 40 and 55 years old with Graves' ophthalmopathy.

CDR3 sequence: CASSLERGMYNEQFF. The nucleotides are TGTGCCAGCAGCTTAGAGCGGGGGATGTACAATGAGCAGTTCTTC. The V and J genes are TRBV11-2 and TRBJ2-1; TRBD2 aligns with 7 central bases. Measured from the cysteine to the phenylalanine, the CDR3 is 15 residues long. Just CDR3 DNA is preserved here, 45 bases in frame from base 1. The germline V gene supplies CDR1 SGHAT and CDR2 FQNNGV. V ends up 0 bases short and J 4 bases short, with an unmatched junction base count of 3.